The 27 T cell receptor beta chains in this list originate from one sample, sequenced in a study of blood T cell repertoires in COVID-19. The data were produced by immunoSEQ multiplex PCR, yet TCRdb's version contains in-frame clones alone and is incomplete. This repertoire shows 130,000 to 150,000 clones, roughly nine tenths found once; its top ten account for approximately 2.8%. The source material was peripheral blood. The receptors come from a woman aged 55-69 years with active COVID-19.

This clone was picked up one time. The chain links TRBV14 to TRBJ1-1, with D possibly matching TRBD1 (6 bases). V lost 1 base to trimming and J lost 0 bases, with 9 bases between them. From germline, CDR1 is SGHDN and CDR2 FVKESK. There are 15 residues in the CDR3. The DNA of the CDR3 is TGTGCCAGCAGCCAAGTTGCAGGGGTGAACACTGAAGCTTTCTTT. Translated: CASSQVAGVNTEAFF.

The chain uses TRBV2 and TRBJ2-1; 9 positions agree with TRBD2. The germline CDR1 and CDR2 sequences are SNHLY and FYNNEI. The V segment lost 4 bases and the J segment 2 bases; nucleotides outside the gene matches: 12. The CDR3 sequence is 18 residues long. Written as DNA, the CDR3 is TGTGCCAGCAGTGCCCCGAAGGAAGTAGCGGGGGCCTACAATGAGCAGTTCTTC. Protein sequence: CASSAPKEVAGAYNEQFF.

The rearrangement links TRBV14 to TRBJ1-1; TRBD1 aligns across 8 bases. With 0 bases clipped from V and 5 bases from J, the junction kept 8 bases outside the gene matches. This CDR3 has 16 residues. Germline CDR1 reads SGHDN; CDR2 reads FVKESK. For the CDR3, the DNA is TGTGCCAGCAGCCAAGACAGGGGGCGGATTTGGACTGAAGCTTTCTTT. It yields the protein CASSQDRGRIWTEAFF.

This clone turned up a few times. The rearrangement joins TRBV3-1 (or the pseudogene TRBV3-2) to TRBJ1-1; D unclear. V was pared by 6 bases and J by 1 base, with 12 bases between. The CDR3 is 14 residues long. Germline CDR1 and CDR2: LGHDT and YNNKEL (reference sequence). CDR3 residues: CASSWNGGNTEAFF. CDR3 nucleotide sequence: TGTGCCAGCAGTTGGAATGGAGGGAACACTGAAGCTTTCTTT.

The gene calls are TRBV4-2 and TRBJ1-1, with no clear D. Trimming took 0 bases from V and 2 from J, leaving 4 bases between them. The germline V gene has CDR1 LGHNA and CDR2 YNFKEQ. The CDR3 covers 13 residues. CDR3 sequence: CASSQESNTEAFF. CDR3 bases: TGTGCCAGCAGCCAAGAATCAAACACTGAAGCTTTCTTT.

As DNA, the CDR3 is TGTGCCTGGAATCAGGGGGCAACTAATGAAAAACTGTTTTTT. Residues: CAWNQGATNEKLFF. This chain links TRBV30 with TRBJ1-4, with 7 bases matching TRBD1. Unmatched junction bases numbered 2, after V lost 4 bases and J lost 0 bases. CDR3 length: 14 residues. Germline CDR1 is GTSNPN and CDR2 is SVGIG (reference sequence). The full variable domain, rest sourced from reference TRBV30 and TRBJ1-4, is SQTIHQWPATLVQPVGSPLSLECTVEGTSNPNLYWYRQAAGRGLQLLFYSVGIGQISSEVPQNLSASRPQDRQFILSSKKLLLSDSGFYLCAWNQGATNEKLFFGSGTQLSVL.

This chain connects TRBV28 to TRBJ2-2; no definite D call. The germline CDR1 and CDR2 sequences are MDHEN and SYDVKM. This CDR3 region has 15 residues. V was clipped by 2 bases and J by 4 bases, with 11 bases between them. Here the CDR3 DNA reads TGTGCCAGCAGTTTAAGAGGCGGTTTCACCGGGGAGCTGTTTTTT. Translating gives CASSLRGGFTGELFF.

The V gene is TRBV9, the J gene TRBJ2-1; TRBD2 matches at 10 bases. The germline gives CDR1 SGDLS, CDR2 YYNGEE. Trimming took 4 bases from V and 4 from J; bases not matched to a gene: 14. CDR3 length: 18 amino acids. The CDR3 region has the DNA TGTGCCAGCAGCCCCTCATGGAGTCTAGCGGGAGTATACAATGAGCAGTTCTTC. This translates into CASSPSWSLAGVYNEQFF.

This clone was counted only a few times. The chain carries TRBV6-5 and TRBJ2-1; 8 nucleotides match TRBD2. Trimming cost V 1 base and J 5 bases; bases outside gene matches: 4. CDR3 length equals 15 residues. Germline lookup yields CDR1 MNHEY and CDR2 SVGAGI. CDR3 amino acids: CASSYLAGGHNEQFF. CDR3 bases: TGTGCCAGCAGTTACTTGGCGGGAGGCCACAATGAGCAGTTCTTC.

The rearrangement uses TRBV7-2 and TRBJ1-4, with D uncertain. The germline V gene encodes CDR1 SGHTA and CDR2 FQGNSA. There are 12 residues in the CDR3. The V and J ends lost 1 base and 8 bases respectively, with 5 bases between them. CDR3 DNA sequence: TGTGCCAGCAGCTTAGTGCGGGAAAAACTGTTTTTT. Translated, it gives CASSLVREKLFF.

The chain uses TRBV5-4 and TRBJ2-1; 13 nucleotides line up with TRBD2. With 4 bases clipped from V and 4 bases from J, the junction kept 5 bases outside the gene matches. The CDR3 consists of 16 residues. Looked up from germline, CDR1 is SGHNT and CDR2 is YYREEE (reference sequence). CDR3 nucleotides: TGTGCCAGCAGCCCGGGGACTAGCGGGGCTTACAATGAGCAGTTCTTC. Amino acid sequence: CASSPGTSGAYNEQFF.

This sequence joins TRBV30 and TRBJ1-6; D is uncertain. CDR3 length equals 17 residues. Trimming pared 2 bases from V and 9 bases from J, leaving 23 bases between. CDR1 GTSNPN and CDR2 SVGIG come from the germline V gene (reference sequence). Written as DNA, the CDR3 is TGTGCCTGGAGTCCACTCCACCGGGGAATCGGCAGTTCACCCCTCCACTTT. Translation gives CAWSPLHRGIGSSPLHF. Full variable domain (rest looked up from reference TRBV30 and TRBJ1-6): SQTIHQWPATLVQPVGSPLSLECTVEGTSNPNLYWYRQAAGRGLQLLFYSVGIGQISSEVPQNLSASRPQDRQFILSSKKLLLSDSGFYLCAWSPLHRGIGSSPLHFGNGTRLTVT.

This chain uses TRBV5-4 with TRBJ2-3; 10 bases are a match to TRBD2. The CDR3 consists of 17 residues. V lost 2 bases, J lost 2 bases, and 8 bases stayed unmatched. CDR1 and CDR2 from the germline V gene are SGHNT and YYREEE (reference sequence). In nucleotides, the CDR3 is TGTGCCAGCAGCTTCCCAGGACTAGCGGCGTTCACAGATACGCAGTATTTT. Protein product: CASSFPGLAAFTDTQYF.

J is TRBJ2-1 and V is TRBV7-2; 8 nucleotides match TRBD2. In germline, CDR1 is SGHTA, CDR2 FQGNSA. V lost 4 bases, J lost 5 bases, and 4 bases stayed unmatched. This CDR3 region has 14 residues. The CDR3 sequence: CASSSGLADNEQFF. CDR3 DNA: TGTGCCAGCAGCTCTGGACTAGCTGACAATGAGCAGTTCTTC.

V is TRBV5-5 and J is TRBJ1-1; 9 positions match TRBD1. The CDR3 runs 17 residues. Per the germline V gene, CDR1 is SGHKS and CDR2 is YYEKEE (reference sequence). Trimming cost V 4 bases and J 0 bases; bases outside gene matches: 10. CDR3 amino acids: CASSLGTGIRMNTEAFF. As DNA, the CDR3 is TGTGCCAGCAGCCTGGGGACAGGGATCAGGATGAACACTGAAGCTTTCTTT.

The chain has TRBV5-8 and TRBJ2-5, with 12 bases fitting TRBD2. J gave up 3 bases and V 0 bases, and 6 bases lay outside the gene matches. The CDR3 runs 17 residues. Per germline, CDR1 SGHTS and CDR2 YDEGEE. CDR3 sequence reads: CASSLGLAGGVEETQYF. CDR3 sequence (DNA): TGTGCCAGCAGCTTGGGGCTAGCGGGAGGGGTTGAAGAGACCCAGTACTTC.

The chain combines TRBV7-6 with TRBJ2-1, with 14 bases that match TRBD2. The CDR3 covers 19 residues. V gave up 5 bases and J gave up 11 bases; unmatched junction bases: 20. Per germline, CDR1 SGHVS and CDR2 FNYEAQ. CDR3 bases: TGTGCCAGCAGCCCCTTTCCCGGGATAGGGGGGACTAGCGGGAGCAAGCAGTTCTTC. Protein sequence: CASSPFPGIGGTSGSKQFF.

This sequence joins TRBV19 and TRBJ2-5, with TRBD1 identical over 7 bases. Germline CDR1 LNHDA, CDR2 SQIVND (reference sequence). There are 14 residues in the CDR3. Germline trimming cut 6 bases from V and 2 bases from J; bases unmatched to any gene: 6. DNA for the CDR3: TGTGCCAGTAGCTCCAGGACAGGACAAGAGACCCAGTACTTC. This codes for CASSSRTGQETQYF.

The chain links TRBV7-9 to TRBJ1-1; a possible D gene is TRBD1 (6 bases). The CDR3 extends over 16 amino acids. Deletions cut 8 bases from V and 0 bases from J, with 19 bases between. Germline CDR1 is SEHNR and CDR2 is FQNEAQ (reference sequence). CDR3 sequence (DNA): TGTGCCAGCCCGCAGCCCCTAACAGGGCTGAACACTGAAGCTTTCTTT. This translates into CASPQPLTGLNTEAFF.

This clone was observed once. The gene calls are TRBV30 and TRBJ1-4, with D maybe TRBD1 (5 bases). The CDR3 runs 12 residues. Trimming removed 2 bases at V and 8 bases at J, with 9 bases between. The germline gives CDR1 GTSNPN, CDR2 SVGIG (reference sequence). Here the CDR3 DNA reads TGTGCCTGGAGTAGGGCAGGGGAAAAACTGTTTTTT. This translates into CAWSRAGEKLFF.

The gene calls are TRBV10-2 and TRBJ1-2, with D perhaps matching TRBD1 (5 bases). Germline assignment: CDR1 WSHSY and CDR2 SAAADI. This CDR3 spans 13 amino acids. Trimming stripped 4 bases from V and 2 bases from J, with 8 bases between. The chain's CDR3 is CASSGGGNYGYTF. In DNA form, the CDR3 reads TGCGCCAGCAGTGGGGGGGGAAACTATGGCTACACCTTC.

This rearrangement joins TRBV30 to TRBJ2-7, with D perhaps TRBD2 (6 bases). Germline CDR1 and CDR2: GTSNPN and SVGIG (reference sequence). The CDR3 has 14 residues. The V end was cut by 7 bases, the J end by 4 bases, with 20 bases between. CDR3 sequence (DNA): TGTGCCTCCGAGGTGAGGGAGGACCCTTACGAGCAGTACTTC. This gives the protein CASEVREDPYEQYF.

This chain uses TRBV6-5 with TRBJ1-4, with 8 positions matching TRBD1. The CDR3 totals 15 residues. Trimming removed 0 bases from V and 6 bases from J; junction bases left unmatched: 3. Per germline, CDR1 MNHEY and CDR2 SVGAGI. Written as DNA, the CDR3 is TGTGCCAGCAGTTACTCCAACAGGGGGTATGAAAAACTGTTTTTT. Translating gives CASSYSNRGYEKLFF.

The genes are TRBV19 and TRBJ1-1; TRBD1 agrees at 7 bases. Germline lookup yields CDR1 LNHDA and CDR2 SQIVND (reference sequence). Trimming took 7 bases from V and 4 from J; bases not matched to a gene: 9. The CDR3 length is 14 residues. CDR3 region: CASTYDRVSTEAFF. The CDR3 bases are TGTGCCAGTACCTACGACAGGGTATCCACTGAAGCTTTCTTT. The full variable domain, its missing parts supplied by reference TRBV19 and TRBJ1-1, is DGGITQSPKYLFRKEGQNVTLSCEQNLNHDAMYWYRQDPGQGLRLIYYSQIVNDFQKGDIAEGYSVSREKKESFPLTVTSAQKNPTAFYLCASTYDRVSTEAFFGQGTRLTVV.

The V call is TRBV19, the J call TRBJ2-4, with 10 bases aligning to TRBD2. The V and J ends lost 3 bases and 0 bases, in that order; junction bases with no gene match: 5. CDR3 size: 17 residues. Germline CDR1 is LNHDA and CDR2 is SQIVND (reference sequence). The CDR3, as DNA: TGTGCCAGTAGTATCGGACTAGCGGTGCTAGCCAAAAACATTCAGTACTTC. This sequence encodes CASSIGLAVLAKNIQYF.

The rearrangement uses TRBV19 and TRBJ1-5; D possibly corresponds to TRBD1 (6 bases). CDR3 length: 15 residues. The germline V gene has CDR1 LNHDA and CDR2 SQIVND (reference sequence). Between the trimmed V and J ends, which lost 4 bases and 2 bases, there was a span of 12 bases. CDR3: CASSTGAKGNQPQHF. The CDR3 region has the DNA TGTGCCAGTAGTACAGGGGCGAAAGGCAATCAGCCCCAGCATTTT.

The CDR3 sequence is CASNLDRVSEQYF. The CDR3, as DNA: TGCGCCAGCAACCTGGACAGGGTTTCCGAGCAGTACTTC. J is TRBJ2-7 and V is TRBV5-1; 8 bases are shared with TRBD1. V trimming: 6 bases; J trimming: 6 bases; junction bases outside the gene matches: 8. The CDR3 runs 13 residues. The germline gives CDR1 SGHRS, CDR2 YFSETQ.